A selection of T cell receptor beta chains follows, all from one sample in a study of CD8 T cells in Susac syndrome. TCRdb re-called the immunoSEQ multiplex PCR reads with MiXCR, one entry per CDR3 protein. The sample consists of about 180,000 distinct CDR3 sequences, 94% of them appearing once. Sequenced sample: CD4+ T cells from PBMCs. The receptors were sampled from a human donor with Susac syndrome. CDR3s include the opening cysteine and the closing phenylalanine or tryptophan. The D gene is left open where the match is weak. A row's size may be missing; if present it is once, few, many or a size class.

V gene,clone size,D gene,J gene,CDR3 protein,CDR3 DNA
TRBV5-1,-,TRBD1,TRBJ2-1,CASSRTGGEDEQFF,TGCGCCAGCAGCAGGACAGGGGGAGAGGATGAGCAGTTCTTC
TRBV25-1,-,-,TRBJ2-5,CASRTGQETQYF,TGTGCCAGCAGAACAGGTCAAGAGACCCAGTACTTC
TRBV20-1,-,-,TRBJ1-2,CSARGGPDGGYTF,TGCAGTGCTAGAGGGGGGCCCGATGGGGGCTACACCTTC
TRBV7-9,-,-,TRBJ1-6,CASGGGSRNSPLHF,TGTGCCAGCGGAGGGGGGAGTCGTAATTCACCCCTCCACTTT
TRBV11-2,-,TRBD1,TRBJ2-1,CASSPRWQGQGYNEQFF,TGTGCCAGCAGTCCCCGGTGGCAGGGACAGGGCTACAATGAGCAGTTCTTC
TRBV6-6,once,TRBD2,TRBJ2-1,CASRLTSGGIYEQFF,TGTGCCAGCAGATTGACTAGCGGGGGGATCTATGAGCAGTTCTTC
TRBV4-3,-,-,TRBJ2-1,CASSQDRTVYNEQFF,TGCGCCAGCAGCCAGGATAGGACAGTTTACAATGAGCAGTTCTTC
TRBV6-5,-,-,TRBJ2-2,CASSSYGGSRGTGELFF,TGTGCCAGCAGTTCCTACGGGGGCTCCCGGGGCACCGGGGAGCTGTTTTTT
TRBV30,-,-,TRBJ2-1,CAWSAFGEQFF,TGTGCCTGGAGTGCGTTTGGAGAGCAGTTCTTC
TRBV20-1,-,TRBD1,TRBJ2-7,CSARGTGVGEQYF,TGCAGTGCTAGAGGGACAGGGGTGGGAGAGCAGTACTTC
TRBV5-6,-,-,TRBJ2-1,CASSLAPPGEQFF,TGTGCCAGCAGCTTGGCTCCCCCGGGTGAGCAGTTCTTC
TRBV4-3,-,TRBD2,TRBJ2-7,CASSQELAGALSYEQYF,TGCGCCAGCAGCCAAGAACTAGCGGGGGCCCTCTCCTACGAGCAGTACTTC
TRBV2,-,-,TRBJ2-5,CASTEEVWTQYF,TGTGCCAGCACCGAGGAGGTTTGGACCCAGTACTTC
TRBV7-8,few,-,TRBJ2-7,CASSLRDLPYEQYF,TGTGCCAGCAGCTTACGTGACTTACCCTACGAGCAGTACTTC
TRBV27,-,-,TRBJ2-3,CASRPTRGGATDTQYF,TGTGCCAGCAGGCCCACCAGGGGGGGGGCGACAGATACGCAGTATTTT
TRBV3-1,-,-,TRBJ2-3,CASSQDGGTDTQYF,TGTGCCAGCAGCCAAGACGGGGGCACAGATACGCAGTATTTT
TRBV3-1,-,TRBD2,TRBJ2-7,CASSPGLAGQYEQYF,TGTGCCAGCAGCCCCGGACTAGCGGGGCAATACGAGCAGTACTTC
TRBV20-1,-,TRBD1,TRBJ2-5,CSARGTGAPYQETQYF,TGCAGTGCTAGGGGGACAGGGGCCCCGTACCAAGAGACCCAGTACTTC
TRBV5-1,-,-,TRBJ1-1,CASSRGEMNTEAFF,TGCGCCAGCAGCCGCGGGGAGATGAACACTGAAGCTTTCTTT
TRBV7-2,once,-,TRBJ1-2,CASSPGTRDLYGYTF,TGTGCCAGCAGCCCTGGAACGAGGGACCTCTATGGCTACACCTTC
TRBV30,-,TRBD2,TRBJ2-3,CAWGTSGNTDTQYF,TGTGCCTGGGGGACTAGCGGGAACACAGATACGCAGTATTTT
TRBV20-1,-,-,TRBJ1-5,CSAAREGAGGNQPQHF,TGCAGTGCTGCACGTGAAGGGGCTGGTGGCAATCAGCCCCAGCATTTT
TRBV20-1,once,-,TRBJ1-1,CSGQRSNTEAFF,TGCAGTGGACAGCGTTCGAACACTGAAGCTTTCTTT
TRBV3-1,-,TRBD2,TRBJ2-1,CASSLSGGRYEQFF,TGTGCCAGCAGCCTTAGCGGCGGGAGGTATGAGCAGTTCTTC
TRBV14,-,-,TRBJ1-4,CASSHRGFGEKLFF,TGTGCCAGCAGCCACAGGGGATTCGGTGAAAAACTGTTTTTT
TRBV6-6,-,-,TRBJ1-5,CASSYSSQISNQPQHF,TGTGCCAGCAGTTACTCGAGTCAGATTAGCAATCAGCCCCAGCATTTT
TRBV12-3/TRBV12-4,-,TRBD1,TRBJ2-7,CASSLNRGRDEQYF,TGTGCCAGCAGTTTAAACAGGGGGCGAGACGAGCAGTACTTC
TRBV9,-,TRBD2,TRBJ2-1,CASSESNSGGAVGQFF,TGTGCCAGCAGCGAGTCCAATAGCGGGGGGGCGGTTGGGCAGTTCTTC
TRBV7-9,-,-,TRBJ2-6,CASSQDSSTWANVLTF,TGTGCCAGCAGCCAGGACAGTTCCACCTGGGCCAACGTCCTGACTTTC
TRBV19,-,TRBD1,TRBJ2-7,CASSSGTGGLEQYF,TGTGCCAGTAGTTCCGGGACAGGGGGCCTAGAGCAGTACTTC
TRBV20-1,once,-,TRBJ1-1,CSARWGVATEAFF,TGCAGTGCTAGATGGGGGGTCGCCACTGAAGCTTTCTTT
TRBV3-1,once,TRBD1,TRBJ2-2,CASSLIRTGHTGELFF,TGTGCCAGCAGCCTGATAAGGACAGGGCACACCGGGGAGCTGTTTTTT
TRBV5-4,-,TRBD1,TRBJ2-1,CASSPPGQGRDEQFF,TGTGCCAGCAGCCCACCTGGACAGGGCCGAGATGAGCAGTTCTTC